A single sample gave rise to the 28 T cell receptor beta chains below, sequenced in a study of blood T cell repertoires in COVID-19. Data came from immunoSEQ multiplex PCR; TCRdb stores just in-frame clones and leaves some out. The table has hundreds of thousands of clones, over 70% seen once. Sequencing was carried out using peripheral blood. Receptors were obtained from a human donor in a cohort sampled during active COVID-19.

The chain has TRBV5-6 and TRBJ2-3; TRBD2 agrees at 12 bases. The CDR3 is 18 amino acids. The V gene's germline CDR1 is SGHDT and CDR2 YYEEEE. With V trimmed by 0 bases and J by 3 bases, 8 bases remained unmatched. The CDR3 coding sequence is TGTGCCAGCAGCTTGGCTCTAGCGGGAGGGCCGAGAACAGATACGCAGTATTTT. Residues: CASSLALAGGPRTDTQYF.

The rearrangement uses TRBV18 and TRBJ1-6; maybe TRBD1 (5 bases). V shed 4 bases and J shed 4 bases, with 11 bases lying between them. Germline CDR1 reads KGHSH; CDR2 reads LQKENI. The CDR3 is 15 amino acids. The CDR3 spells CASSLKTEYNSPLHF. The CDR3 nucleotides are TGTGCCAGCTCACTTAAGACAGAATATAATTCACCCCTCCACTTT.

The chain couples TRBV7-8 to TRBJ2-7; 7 nucleotides line up with TRBD1. CDR3 length equals 14 residues. V was clipped by 6 bases and J by 0 bases; unmatched bases: 5. CDR1 and CDR2 from the germline V gene are SGHVS and FQNEAQ. The DNA for the CDR3 is TGTGCCAGCAGTGTGGACAGGAACTCCTACGAGCAGTACTTC. As protein: CASSVDRNSYEQYF.

V gene TRBV21-1 combines with J gene TRBJ1-6; the table assigns TRBD1, which was not confirmed against the DNA. TRBV21-1 counts as a pseudogene. The CDR3 loop spans 18 amino acids. CDR3 in DNA: TGTGCCAGCAGCAAAGGGGACCTCTTACAGGGGATGGGTTCACCCCTCCACTTT. Its protein product is CASSKGDLLQGMGSPLHF.

The chain has TRBV3-1 (or the pseudogene TRBV3-2) and TRBJ2-7; TRBD2 aligns across 14 bases. Germline V gene lookup returns CDR1 LGHDT and CDR2 YNNKEL (reference sequence). The CDR3 contains 16 residues. Unmatched junction bases numbered 14, after V lost 6 bases and J lost 10 bases. The CDR3 DNA sequence: TGTGCCAGCAGTCAACTGACTAGCGGGGGGGCCATGTTACAGTACTTC. Protein sequence: CASSQLTSGGAMLQYF.

This clone was seen just once. The rearrangement uses TRBV12-3 or TRBV12-4 and TRBJ1-2; 9 positions match TRBD1. The CDR3 is 12 residues long. Trimming at V came to 7 bases and at J to 8 bases, leaving 5 bases not matched to a gene. CDR3 DNA sequence: TGTGCCAGCAAAACAGGGGGCAACGGCTACACCTTC. This sequence encodes CASKTGGNGYTF.

CDR3 sequence: CASSLKLADNTYEQYF. CDR3 coding DNA: TGTGCCAGCAGCTTAAAACTAGCGGACAATACCTACGAGCAGTACTTC. The chain links TRBV11-2 to TRBJ2-7, with 8 bases matching TRBD2. V shed 2 bases and J 2 bases; nucleotides not matched to a gene: 8. This CDR3 contains 16 residues. Germline V gene sequence: CDR1 SGHAT, CDR2 FQNNGV.

A few counts support this clone. The CDR3 sequence: CASRRGLNQPQHF. The DNA for the CDR3 is TGTGCCAGCAGAAGGGGACTCAATCAGCCCCAGCATTTT. V gene TRBV6-5 combines with J gene TRBJ1-5, with a possible D match to TRBD1 (5 bases). Deletions cut 6 bases from V and 3 bases from J, with 9 bases between. The CDR3 loop spans 13 amino acids. The germline V gene has CDR1 MNHEY and CDR2 SVGAGI.

V gene TRBV15 combines with J gene TRBJ1-2; 8 positions agree with TRBD1. V shed 1 base, J shed 2 bases, and the junction held 3 bases outside the gene matches. This CDR3 comprises 15 residues. The germline V gene encodes CDR1 LNHNV and CDR2 YYDKDF (reference sequence). The CDR3 protein is CATSRVGQGNYGYTF. As DNA, the CDR3 is TGTGCCACCAGCAGAGTCGGACAGGGAAACTATGGCTACACCTTC. The full variable domain, rest sourced from reference TRBV15 and TRBJ1-2, is DAMVIQNPRYQVTQFGKPVTLSCSQTLNHNVMYWYQQKSSQAPKLLFHYYDKDFNNEADTPDNFQSRRPNTSFCFLDIRSPGLGDTAMYLCATSRVGQGNYGYTFGSGTRLTVV.

The table lists this clone with many counts. Other DNA sequences in the same sample also yield this CDR3. Here the CDR3 reads CASSLTGVYNSPLHF. The CDR3 DNA reads as TGCGCCAGCAGCCTCACAGGGGTCTATAATTCACCCCTCCACTTT. The chain is built from TRBV5-1 and TRBJ1-6, with 7 bases that match TRBD1. This CDR3 spans 15 amino acids. Germline CDR1 reads SGHRS; CDR2 reads YFSETQ. Trimming at V came to 4 bases and at J to 3 bases, leaving 4 bases not matched to a gene. Drawing the rest from reference TRBV5-1 and TRBJ1-6, the complete variable domain is KAGVTQTPRYLIKTRGQQVTLSCSPISGHRSVSWYQQTPGQGLQFLFEYFSETQRNKGNFPGRFSGRQFSNSRSEMNVSTLELGDSALYLCASSLTGVYNSPLHFGNGTRLTVT.

The rearrangement links TRBV7-9 to TRBJ2-2; D gene uncertain. Germline V gives CDR1 SEHNR, CDR2 FQNEAQ (reference sequence). Trimming cost V 4 bases and J 0 bases, with 9 bases left between them. This CDR3 has 15 amino acids. This chain's CDR3 is CASSSQTPNTGELFF. DNA of the CDR3: TGTGCCAGCAGCTCCCAGACACCGAACACCGGGGAGCTGTTTTTT.

This rearrangement joins TRBV5-6 to TRBJ2-3, with a tentative D call TRBD2 (6 bases). CDR1 and CDR2 from the germline V gene are SGHDT and YYEEEE. V dropped 2 bases and J dropped 6 bases, with 13 bases sitting between them. The CDR3 has 14 residues. The chain's CDR3 is CASSFPGSEDTQYF. As DNA, the CDR3 is TGTGCCAGCAGCTTCCCCGGGAGTGAGGATACGCAGTATTTT.

This rearrangement joins TRBV9 to TRBJ2-1; 8 nucleotides line up with TRBD2. The CDR3 has 15 residues. Per germline, CDR1 SGDLS and CDR2 YYNGEE. The ends lost 6 bases at V and 6 bases at J; junction bases unmatched: 11. CDR3 DNA sequence: TGTGCCAGCACCCCCCCAGCGGGAGTGTTCAATGAGCAGTTCTTC. Its translation is CASTPPAGVFNEQFF.

The chain uses TRBV19 and TRBJ1-5; TRBD1 might be the D (5 bases). There are 14 residues in the CDR3. CDR1 LNHDA and CDR2 SQIVND come from the germline V gene (reference sequence). V was shortened by 6 bases and J by 6 bases, with 15 bases between the two germline ends. Written as DNA, the CDR3 is TGTGCCAGTAGCTCCGGGGGAAGTGGTCAGCCCCAGCATTTT. Translated: CASSSGGSGQPQHF.

The chain combines TRBV27 with TRBJ1-2; TRBD1 is a possible D gene (5 bases). With 0 bases removed from V and 6 bases from J, the gap between germline ends came to 14 bases. The CDR3 is 15 amino acids. Germline CDR1 is MNHEY and CDR2 is SMNVEV (reference sequence). The CDR3 here is CASSLSLGGWDGYTF. The CDR3 DNA is TGTGCCAGCAGTTTATCATTGGGGGGTTGGGATGGCTACACCTTC.

This sequence joins TRBV7-3 and TRBJ2-6; TRBD1 agrees at 9 bases. Germline values: CDR1 SGHTA, CDR2 FQGTGA. The CDR3 totals 19 residues. V dropped 1 base and J dropped 0; count of bases not matched to a gene: 7. CDR3 protein: CASSLIGGTGLSGANVLTF. In DNA form, the CDR3 reads TGTGCCAGCAGCTTAATTGGGGGGACAGGGCTCTCTGGGGCCAACGTCCTGACTTTC.

The CDR3 DNA follows: TGTGCCAGCAGCTTTGGCGGGGACTACACAGATACGCAGTATTTT. It encodes CASSFGGDYTDTQYF. This chain links TRBV7-9 with TRBJ2-3, with 7 nucleotides matching TRBD2. CDR1 and CDR2 from the germline V gene are SEHNR and FQNEAQ (reference sequence). Trimming removed 3 bases from V and 2 bases from J; junction bases left unmatched: 5. The CDR3 extends over 15 amino acids.

The J gene is TRBJ2-3, the V gene TRBV6-5; 7 nucleotides agree with TRBD1. V was clipped by 3 bases and J by 0 bases; unmatched bases: 6. Germline V CDR1 and CDR2: MNHEY, SVGAGI. The CDR3 is made up of 16 amino acids. CDR3 sequence reads: CASSYDRATSTDTQYF. CDR3 nucleotide sequence: TGTGCCAGCAGTTATGACAGGGCGACTAGCACAGATACGCAGTATTTT.

The rearrangement links TRBV6-2 or TRBV6-3 to TRBJ2-7, with a possible D match to TRBD1 (6 bases). The CDR3 is 19 amino acids. Trimming cost V 0 bases and J 4 bases, with 25 bases left between them. Germline CDR1 and CDR2: MNHEY and SVGEGT. CDR3 DNA: TGTGCCAGCAGTTACTCGATCCCAAGGGGGTCCGTCGGTAGGTACGAGCAGTACTTC. This encodes CASSYSIPRGSVGRYEQYF.

DNA of the CDR3: TGTGCCAGCAGCTTGGTCCCCGACAGGGGCGGGCCGGTAAACTATGGCTACACCTTC. Translating gives CASSLVPDRGGPVNYGYTF. This rearrangement joins TRBV5-5 to TRBJ1-2, with 8 bases lining up with TRBD1. Germline CDR1 and CDR2: SGHKS and YYEKEE (reference sequence). CDR3 length equals 19 residues. After removal of 0 bases from V and 2 bases from J, the junction contained 15 bases not matched to a gene. The full variable domain, in which reference TRBV5-5 and TRBJ1-2 provide the parts outside the CDR3, is DAGVTQSPTHLIKTRGQQVTLRCSPISGHKSVSWYQQVLGQGPQFIFQYYEKEERGRGNFPDRFSARQFPNYSSELNVNALLLGDSALYLCASSLVPDRGGPVNYGYTFGSGTRLTVV.

V gene TRBV6-6 combines with J gene TRBJ2-7; 8 bases map to TRBD2. CDR1 MNHNY and CDR2 SVGAGI come from the germline V gene (reference sequence). The CDR3 totals 16 residues. The ends lost 2 bases at V and 0 bases at J; junction bases unmatched: 6. The CDR3 here is CASSYTQAGASYEQYF. The CDR3 DNA reads as TGTGCCAGCAGTTACACCCAAGCGGGGGCCTCCTACGAGCAGTACTTC.

V and J are TRBV28 and TRBJ2-2; 8 bases map to TRBD2. The V segment lost 7 bases and the J segment 6 bases; nucleotides outside the gene matches: 13. The CDR3 is made up of 16 amino acids. The germline CDR1 and CDR2 sequences are MDHEN and SYDVKM. The CDR3 is CASNLEAAGDAGELFF. The CDR3, as DNA: TGTGCCAGCAACCTAGAGGCAGCGGGGGATGCCGGGGAGCTGTTTTTT.

The chain has TRBV3-1 (or the pseudogene TRBV3-2) and TRBJ1-6, with D maybe TRBD1 (6 bases). The germline CDR1 and CDR2 sequences are LGHDT and YNNKEL (reference sequence). V was cut by 1 base and J by 9 bases, with 13 bases left in between. The CDR3 is made up of 15 amino acids. CDR3 sequence reads: CASSQGAQGSSPLHF. CDR3 coding DNA: TGTGCCAGCAGCCAAGGTGCACAGGGTAGTTCACCCCTCCACTTT.

The V gene is TRBV7-6, the J gene TRBJ1-1, with 7 bases aligning to TRBD1. Trimming at V came to 5 bases and at J to 1 base, leaving 4 bases not matched to a gene. Germline V gives CDR1 SGHVS, CDR2 FNYEAQ. The CDR3 totals 14 residues. The CDR3 bases are TGTGCCAGCAGCATGACAGGGAAGAACACTGAAGCTTTCTTT. Translating gives CASSMTGKNTEAFF.

This chain's CDR3 is CASSPTGGVNEQFF. In DNA form, the CDR3 reads TGTGCCAGCTCACCGACGGGGGGGGTCAATGAGCAGTTCTTC. The chain recombines TRBV18 with TRBJ2-1; 8 bases match TRBD2. Per the germline V gene, CDR1 is KGHSH and CDR2 is LQKENI. After removal of 3 bases from V and 6 bases from J, the junction contained 4 bases not matched to a gene. This CDR3 has 14 residues.

V gene TRBV2 combines with J gene TRBJ1-3; weak D call: TRBD1 (6 bases). This CDR3 has 18 residues. Trimming removed 1 base at V and 0 bases at J, with 16 bases between. The V gene's germline CDR1 is SNHLY and CDR2 FYNNEI. This CDR3 is CASSEVARTVFSGNTIYF. The CDR3, as DNA: TGTGCCAGCAGTGAAGTGGCAAGGACAGTCTTCTCTGGAAACACCATATATTTT.

V usage is TRBV7-3 and J usage is TRBJ2-6, with 10 bases lining up with TRBD1. Germline CDR1 and CDR2: SGHTA and FQGTGA. V shed 4 bases, J shed 2 bases, and the junction held 2 bases outside the gene matches. The length of the CDR3 is 16 residues. As DNA, the CDR3 is TGTGCCAGCAGCTCGACAGGGGGCGCTGGGGCCAACGTCCTGACTTTC. Residues: CASSSTGGAGANVLTF.

V usage is TRBV5-1 and J usage is TRBJ2-3; perhaps TRBD1 as D (5 bases). This CDR3 spans 14 amino acids. Germline V lookup: CDR1 SGHRS, CDR2 YFSETQ. Deletions cut 4 bases from V and 2 bases from J, with 11 bases between. The CDR3 sequence is CASSPTGPTDTQYF. The CDR3 DNA reads as TGCGCCAGCAGCCCAACAGGACCCACAGATACGCAGTATTTT.